This TCR beta chain was profiled in a study of radiation and T cells in renal cell carcinoma. General study findings and limits: From baseline, blood top tumor clonotypes peaked at 2 weeks post-radiation.

Profiling relied on immunoSEQ multiplex PCR, and the TCRdb table lists in-frame clones only, not all of them. The repertoire consists of approximately 63,000 clones, with around 80% occurring once and the leading ten covering under 7.5%. In germline, CDR1 is MNHEY, CDR2 SVGAGI. With V trimmed by 6 bases and J by 4 bases, 8 bases remained unmatched. The CDR3 contains 14 residues. A remark on this clone: The antigen is not known.

Documented time point: baseline pretreatment blood. Treatment given: 15 Gy SBRT to primary tumor, nephrectomy 4 weeks later. The sample was blood, taken from a patient whose treatment included radiotherapy and nephrectomy. The genes are TRBV6-5 and TRBJ1-2, with 7 bases fitting TRBD1. The sequence was collected from a man between 60 and 70 years old with renal cell carcinoma. In nucleotides, the CDR3 is TGTGCCAGCAGAAAGACAGGGTGGAGCTATGGCTACACCTTC. Translation gives CASRKTGWSYGYTF.